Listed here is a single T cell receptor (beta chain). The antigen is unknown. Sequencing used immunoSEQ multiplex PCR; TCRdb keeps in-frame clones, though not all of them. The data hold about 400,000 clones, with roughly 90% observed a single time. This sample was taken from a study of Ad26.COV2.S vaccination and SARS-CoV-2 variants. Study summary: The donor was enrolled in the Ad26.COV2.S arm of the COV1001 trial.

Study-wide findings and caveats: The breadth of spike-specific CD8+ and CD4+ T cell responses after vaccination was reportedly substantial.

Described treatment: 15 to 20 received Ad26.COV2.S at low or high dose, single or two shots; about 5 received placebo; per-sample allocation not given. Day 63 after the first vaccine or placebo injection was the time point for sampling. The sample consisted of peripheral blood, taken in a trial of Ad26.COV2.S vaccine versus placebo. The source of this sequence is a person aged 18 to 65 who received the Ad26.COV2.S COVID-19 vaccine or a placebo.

As DNA, the CDR3 is TGTGCCAGCAGCCACCCCCGGCTAGCGGGGGGAGCCGGGGAGCTGTTTTTT. Translation: CASSHPRLAGGAGELFF. The chain couples TRBV3-1 (or the pseudogene TRBV3-2) to TRBJ2-2, with 11 bases aligning to TRBD2. The germline gives CDR1 LGHDT, CDR2 YNNKEL (reference sequence). Trimming cost V 3 bases and J 6 bases; bases outside gene matches: 9. This CDR3 has 17 amino acids.